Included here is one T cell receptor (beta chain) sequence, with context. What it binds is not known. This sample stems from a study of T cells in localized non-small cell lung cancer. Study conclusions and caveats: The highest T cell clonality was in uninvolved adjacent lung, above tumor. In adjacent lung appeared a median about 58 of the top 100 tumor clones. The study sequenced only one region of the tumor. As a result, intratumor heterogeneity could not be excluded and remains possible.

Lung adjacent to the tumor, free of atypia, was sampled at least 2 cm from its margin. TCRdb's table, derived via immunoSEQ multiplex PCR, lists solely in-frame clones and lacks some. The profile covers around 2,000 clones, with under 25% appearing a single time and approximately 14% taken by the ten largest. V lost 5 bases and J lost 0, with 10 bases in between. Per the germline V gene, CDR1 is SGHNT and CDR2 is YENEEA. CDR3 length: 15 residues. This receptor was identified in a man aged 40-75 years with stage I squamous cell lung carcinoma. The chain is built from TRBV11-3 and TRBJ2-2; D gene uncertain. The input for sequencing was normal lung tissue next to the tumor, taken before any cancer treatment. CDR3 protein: CASSPRFTNTGELFF. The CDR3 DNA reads TGTGCCAGCAGCCCCCGATTCACGAACACCGGGGAGCTGTTTTTT.